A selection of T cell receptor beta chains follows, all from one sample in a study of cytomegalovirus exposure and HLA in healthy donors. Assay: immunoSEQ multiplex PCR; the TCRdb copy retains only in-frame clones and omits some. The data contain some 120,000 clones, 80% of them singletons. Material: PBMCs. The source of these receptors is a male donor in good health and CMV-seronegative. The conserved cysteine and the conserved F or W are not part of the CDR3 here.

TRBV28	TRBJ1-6	ASSPRPGKQDSPLH
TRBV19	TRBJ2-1	ASSTSGVKLYNEQF
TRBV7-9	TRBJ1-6	ASSPPRGAGNSPLH
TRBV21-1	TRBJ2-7	ASSKGRGRSGRENYEQY
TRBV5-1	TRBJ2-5	TSSPGTSQETQY
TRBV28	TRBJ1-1	ASSGDYTEAF
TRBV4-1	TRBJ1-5	ASSQGGGPNQPQH
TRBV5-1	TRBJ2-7	ASSLNRNSYEQY
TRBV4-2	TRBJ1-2	ASSQSGQLDYGYT
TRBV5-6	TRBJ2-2	ASSWGGRGDTGELF
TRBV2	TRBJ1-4	AIGGGNEKLF
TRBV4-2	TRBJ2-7	ASSQDPGGQRFRGYEQY
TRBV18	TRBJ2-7	ASSSHRGHEGHEQY